This T cell receptor beta chain was retrieved from a study of T cell changes during pregnancy in multiple sclerosis. Method: immunoSEQ multiplex PCR; TCRdb's copy keeps in-frame clones and lacks some. The sample consists of 95,000 to 100,000 clones, about 91% of them appearing once. CDR3 size: 13 residues. CDR1 SGHAT and CDR2 FQNNGV come from the germline V gene. V lost 6 bases, J lost 2 bases, and 10 bases lay in between. V is TRBV11-2 and J is TRBJ1-1; D gene unclear. The sample in question was peripheral blood, obtained after pregnancy. The sequence came from a female donor in good health, enrolled as a control in a pregnancy study. CDR3 nucleotides: TGTGCCAGCAGTCATAACATTAACACTGAAGCTTTCTTT. It encodes CASSHNINTEAFF.